This T cell receptor beta chain emerged from a study of quantifying T cell responses using KT2 cells. About the research overall: RNA was reverse transcribed with TCR alpha and beta constant-region primers. Estimated efficiency of the T4 ligation step was above 9.5% under optimum conditions.

The CDR3 is made up of 14 amino acids. With 4 bases removed from V and 6 bases from J, the gap between germline ends came to 13 bases. A word on this clonotype: Its antigen is unknown. This may arise from a read error, as a much more abundant clone is one base away.

Study conclusions and caveats: The number of KT2 alpha and beta sequences was a linear function of input KT2 cells.

An oligo carrying a UMI was ligated to the cDNA 3' end. First-round PCR used 3 to 4 cycles and beta primers RC1.1 and RC1.2 covering TRBC1 and TRBC2. TCRdb independently ran MiXCR on the UMI-ligation and nested PCR reads; one entry per CDR3 protein. The table records over 40,000 distinct CDR3 sequences, under 14% of them present only once. Unfractionated PBMC were spiked with known numbers of KT2 clone cells. Sequences were obtained from PBMCs spiked with cells of the T cell clone KT2. The rearrangement joins TRBV12-3 or TRBV12-4 to TRBJ2-4, with D possibly matching TRBD1 (5 bases). This sequence was found in a human donor. CDR3 loop: CASSYLGRGNIQYF. In DNA, the CDR3 is TGTGCCAGCAGTTACCTAGGAAGGGGAAACATTCAGTACTTC.